This TCR beta chain was identified during a study of identical twins. General study findings and limits: Conclusions were based on cross-sectional statistical analysis, without following the same donors. Models underestimated out-of-frame TCR alpha sharing in monozygotic twins.

Everyone who gave samples was a healthy Caucasian. For this clonotype: The antigen is undetermined.

TCRdb called the 5' RACE reads again in MiXCR, with one record for every CDR3 protein. The table lists under 250,000 distinct CDR3 sequences, 7.5% of them singletons. The data also belong to a second study, concerning yellow fever vaccine responses in identical twins.

This TCR was sampled from a woman between 18 and 29 years old in good health. Specimen: CD8+ T cells sorted from blood.

CDR3 amino acids: CASSLRLAGAYEQYF. The CDR3 DNA reads TGTGCCAGCAGCCTTCGACTAGCGGGAGCGTACGAGCAGTACTTC. The genes are TRBV14 and TRBJ2-7; TRBD2 agrees at 12 bases. The CDR3 runs 15 residues. V lost 4 bases, J lost 4 bases, and 5 bases stayed unmatched. Looked up from germline, CDR1 is SGHDN and CDR2 is FVKESK.